The clone carrying this TCR beta chain was picked up a small number of times. What it binds is unknown. The data were taken from a study of beta chain features in type 1 diabetes. At the level of the study: Sorted cells numbering 95 million to 110 million were examined across all samples. Study-wide results and limits: More deletions and fewer insertions at VDJ junctions were seen in type 1 diabetes patients.

Sorted populations were all over 98% pure. Of the isolated RNA, all was reverse transcribed, and so the sequenced material was expressed TCRB transcripts. The protocol was immunoSEQ multiplex PCR, while the TCRdb copy is restricted to in-frame clones and leaves out a portion. The sample lists 350,000 or so clones, around 20% occurring once. Germline V lookup: CDR1 SGHNT, CDR2 YENEEA. The V gene lost 5 bases and the J gene lost 3 bases, with 13 bases spanning the gap. The CDR3 length is 15 residues. The chain combines TRBV11-3 with TRBJ2-2; D may be TRBD2 (7 bases). The TCR originated in a woman aged 18-35 years in good health. Material for sequencing was naive CD4+ T cells from blood. The CDR3 DNA is TGTGCCAGCAGCCGGAGCGGGACATACACCGGGGAGCTGTTTTTT. Residues: CASSRSGTYTGELFF. The whole variable domain, filled in from reference TRBV11-3 and TRBJ2-2, reads EAGVVQSPRYKIIEKKQPVAFWCNPISGHNTLYWYLQNLGQGPELLIRYENEEAVDDSQLPKDRFSAERLKGVDSTLKIQPAELGDSAVYLCASSRSGTYTGELFFGEGSRLTVL.